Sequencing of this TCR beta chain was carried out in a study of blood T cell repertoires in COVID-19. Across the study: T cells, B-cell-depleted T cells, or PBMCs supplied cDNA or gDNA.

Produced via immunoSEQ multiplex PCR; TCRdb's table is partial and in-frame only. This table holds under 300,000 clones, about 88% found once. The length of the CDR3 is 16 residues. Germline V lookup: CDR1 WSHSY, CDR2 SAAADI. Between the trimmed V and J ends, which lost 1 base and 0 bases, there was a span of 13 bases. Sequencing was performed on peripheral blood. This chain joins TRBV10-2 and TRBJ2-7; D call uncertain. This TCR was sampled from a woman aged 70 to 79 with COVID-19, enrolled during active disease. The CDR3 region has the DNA TGCGCCAGCAGTGAGTTCCTAACCCGTAGCTCCTACGAGCAGTACTTC. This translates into CASSEFLTRSSYEQYF.